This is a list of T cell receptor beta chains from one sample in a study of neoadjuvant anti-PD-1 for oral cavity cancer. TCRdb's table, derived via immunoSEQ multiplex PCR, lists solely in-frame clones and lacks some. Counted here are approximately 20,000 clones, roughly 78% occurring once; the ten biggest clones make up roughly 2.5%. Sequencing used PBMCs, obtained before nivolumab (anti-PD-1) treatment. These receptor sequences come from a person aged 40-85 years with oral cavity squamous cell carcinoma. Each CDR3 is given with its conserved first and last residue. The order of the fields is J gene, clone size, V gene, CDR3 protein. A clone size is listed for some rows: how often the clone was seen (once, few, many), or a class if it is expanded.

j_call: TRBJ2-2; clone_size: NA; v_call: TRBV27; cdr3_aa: CASSPHPQGNTGELFF
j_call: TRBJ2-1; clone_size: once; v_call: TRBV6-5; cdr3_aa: CASSYLRDSYNEQFF
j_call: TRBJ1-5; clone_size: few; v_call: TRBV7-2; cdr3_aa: CASSLDSNQPQHF
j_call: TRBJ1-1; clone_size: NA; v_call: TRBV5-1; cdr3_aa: CASSAGGGFNTEAFF
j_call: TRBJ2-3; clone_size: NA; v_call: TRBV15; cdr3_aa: CATSSHLGDTQYF
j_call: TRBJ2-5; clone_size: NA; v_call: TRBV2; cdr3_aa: CASSEALGTSGKETQYF
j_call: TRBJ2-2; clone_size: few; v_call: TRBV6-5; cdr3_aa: CASRGLTGELFF
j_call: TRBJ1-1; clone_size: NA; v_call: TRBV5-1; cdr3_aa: CASSRGVDTEAFF
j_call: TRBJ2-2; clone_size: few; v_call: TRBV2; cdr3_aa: CASSVGQGETGELFF
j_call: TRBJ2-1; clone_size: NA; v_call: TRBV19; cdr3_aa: CASRPQGLEYNEQFF
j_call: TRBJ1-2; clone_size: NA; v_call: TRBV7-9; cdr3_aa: CASSYRTDHYGYTF
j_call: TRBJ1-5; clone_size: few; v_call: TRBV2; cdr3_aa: CASSADTSNQPQHF
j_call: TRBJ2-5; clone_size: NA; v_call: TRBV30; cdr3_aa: CAWSTRRRLLYF
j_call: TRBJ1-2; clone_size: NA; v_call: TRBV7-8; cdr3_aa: CASSLADRGSGYTF
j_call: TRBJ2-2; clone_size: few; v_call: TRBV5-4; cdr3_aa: CASSSQGNTGELFF
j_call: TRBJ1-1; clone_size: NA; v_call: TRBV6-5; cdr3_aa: CASSRLRNTEAFF
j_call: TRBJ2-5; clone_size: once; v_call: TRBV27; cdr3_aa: CASIRATQETQYF